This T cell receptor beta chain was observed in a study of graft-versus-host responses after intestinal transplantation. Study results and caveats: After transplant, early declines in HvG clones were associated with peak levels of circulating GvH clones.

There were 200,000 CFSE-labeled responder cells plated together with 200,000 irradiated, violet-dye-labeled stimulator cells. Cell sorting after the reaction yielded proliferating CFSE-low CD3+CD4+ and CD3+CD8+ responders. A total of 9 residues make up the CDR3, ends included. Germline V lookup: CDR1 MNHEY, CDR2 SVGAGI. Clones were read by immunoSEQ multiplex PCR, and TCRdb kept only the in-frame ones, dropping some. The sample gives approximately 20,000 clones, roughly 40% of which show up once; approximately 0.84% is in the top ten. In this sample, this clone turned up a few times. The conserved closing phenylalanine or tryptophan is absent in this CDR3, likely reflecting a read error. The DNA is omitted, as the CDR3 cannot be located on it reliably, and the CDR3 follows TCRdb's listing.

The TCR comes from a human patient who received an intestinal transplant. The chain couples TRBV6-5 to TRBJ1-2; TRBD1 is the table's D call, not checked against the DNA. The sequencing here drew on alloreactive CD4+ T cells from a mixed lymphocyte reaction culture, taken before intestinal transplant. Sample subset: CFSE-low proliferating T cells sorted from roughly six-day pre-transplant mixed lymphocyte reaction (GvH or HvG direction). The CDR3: CAKTGTQLG.